This TCR beta chain was obtained from a study of cytomegalovirus exposure and HLA in healthy donors. V was clipped by 5 bases and J by 2 bases; unmatched bases: 3. This CDR3 has 15 residues. Germline-derived CDR1 and CDR2 are LNHDA and SQIVND (reference sequence). PCR primers comprised 60 Vbeta and 13 Jbeta primers. TCRdb's copy holds only in-frame clones and misses some; the assay was immunoSEQ multiplex PCR. The data hold around 150,000 clones, with about 80% observed a single time. Sequenced material: PBMCs. This sequence joins TRBV19 and TRBJ2-1, with 10 bases matching TRBD1. The TCR was taken from a man aged 30 to 45 in good health and CMV-seronegative. The CDR3 region is CASSSTGGTYNEQFF. The CDR3 nucleotides read TGTGCCAGTAGTTCGACAGGGGGCACCTACAATGAGCAGTTCTTC.